The 8 T cell receptor beta chains in this list originate from one sample, sequenced in a study of post-analysis software for immune sequencing data. The study, taken as a whole, reports: Relative to controls, patients had a handful of TRBV segments at higher frequency, with TRBV5-6, TRBV5-1 and TRBV20-1 among these.

The antigens for these receptors are not known. Every TCR beta cDNA library bore unique molecular identifiers. TCRdb fed the PCR reads into MiXCR, producing one record per CDR3 protein. The sample has under 200,000 distinct CDR3 sequences; approximately 30% are singletons. The sequenced material came from blood. The receptors here all came from a girl aged 2 to 17 with multiple sclerosis.

This clonotype appeared many times. The chain carries TRBV5-1 and TRBJ2-7; D gene unclear. The germline V gene encodes CDR1 SGHRS and CDR2 YFSETQ. The germline V and J ends were trimmed by 0 bases and 2 bases, with 6 bases remaining between them. The CDR3 is made up of 13 amino acids. The CDR3 DNA is TGCGCCAGCAGCTTGGACAGTCCCTACGAGCAGTACTTC. This codes for CASSLDSPYEQYF.

This clonotype was detected many times. The rearrangement uses TRBV7-2 and TRBJ2-7; a weak D match, TRBD1 (6 bases). Trimming shortened V by 5 bases and J by 12 bases, and 17 bases separated the two germline ends. Germline CDR1 is SGHTA and CDR2 is FQGNSA. The CDR3 loop spans 12 amino acids. Here the CDR3 DNA reads TGTGCCAGCAGCGCGAACAGGGAAAAGAGGTACTTC. Protein sequence: CASSANREKRYF.

This clonotype was observed at least ten times. The chain joins TRBV7-7 to TRBJ2-5; TRBD2 matches 7 bases. V gave up 3 bases and J gave up 5 bases; unmatched junction bases: 9. The CDR3 loop spans 15 amino acids. Germline V gene data show CDR1 as SSHAT and CDR2 as FNYEAQ (reference sequence). The CDR3 nucleotides read TGTGCCAGCAGCTTGAGGCTGCGGGAGTTGGAGACCCAGTACTTC. Protein sequence: CASSLRLRELETQYF.

In this sample, this clonotype turned up many times. The chain combines TRBV5-1 with TRBJ2-7, with no clear D. The CDR3 runs to 13 residues. The V gene lost 5 bases and the J gene lost 4 bases, with 13 bases spanning the gap. The germline V gene has CDR1 SGHRS and CDR2 YFSETQ. The CDR3 DNA reads TGCGCCAGCAGGTTGTCTGGCATGTACGAGCAGTACTTC. It is translated as CASRLSGMYEQYF.

As regards this clonotype: This clone may be a read error of a much larger clone one base away. The genes are TRBV12-5 and TRBJ2-5; D is uncertain. CDR3 length equals 12 residues. Between the trimmed V and J ends, which lost 6 bases and 11 bases, there was a span of 16 bases. The V gene's germline CDR1 is LGHNT and CDR2 FRNRAP. CDR3 sequence (DNA): TGTGCTAGTGGCCATCTTCTTAATGAGCAGTACTTC. Encoded protein: CASGHLLNEQYF.

Ten or more counts support this clonotype. The rearrangement links TRBV12-3 or TRBV12-4 to TRBJ2-1, with D perhaps matching TRBD2 (5 bases). V was clipped by 5 bases and J by 9 bases, with 14 bases between them. This CDR3 spans 13 amino acids. CDR3 bases: TGTGCCAGCAGTACCACGACTGGACTTGAGCAGTTCTTC. It specifies CASSTTTGLEQFF.

This clonotype has more than one count but fewer than ten. The rearrangement joins TRBV3-1 to TRBJ2-4; the match to TRBD1 covers 9 bases. Germline CDR1 LGHDT, CDR2 YNNKEL (reference sequence). V dropped 5 bases and J dropped 7; count of bases not matched to a gene: 9. This CDR3 region has 15 residues. CDR3 residues: CASSVQGAARNIQYF. The CDR3 DNA reads as TGTGCCAGCAGCGTACAGGGGGCCGCCCGCAACATTCAGTACTTC.

This clonotype was counted between two and nine times. The gene calls are TRBV24-1 and TRBJ2-7; 9 bases are shared with TRBD2. Trimming took 3 bases from V and 6 from J; bases not matched to a gene: 11. Germline V gene data show CDR1 as KGHDR and CDR2 as SFDVKD. This CDR3 is built from 16 residues. The CDR3 here is CATSDPSRREGSEQYF. The CDR3 nucleotides read TGTGCCACCAGTGATCCGTCACGGCGGGAGGGTAGCGAGCAGTACTTC.